Below are 14 T cell receptor beta chains sequenced from a single sample in a study of metastatic and nonmetastatic thyroid tumors. Prior to thyroid surgery, none of the patients had received any treatment. MiXCR reprocessed the PCR reads for TCRdb. The sample records 30,000 to 35,000 clones, approximately 19% being singletons. The sequenced material came from blood. These receptors were obtained from a female donor with papillary thyroid cancer or a benign thyroid nodule (not recorded which). Some clones in this sample may be carry-over from other donors' samples.

This clone was found many times. The chain combines TRBV2 with TRBJ2-5; tentatively, D is TRBD1 (5 bases). CDR1 is SNHLY and CDR2 is FYNNEI in the germline V gene. CDR3 length: 13 amino acids. Trimming removed 6 bases from V and 0 bases from J, with 8 bases in between. Written as DNA, the CDR3 is TGTGCCAGCAGACTGGACAACCAAGAGACCCAGTACTTC. It codes for CASRLDNQETQYF.

This clone was picked up many times. For the CDR3, the DNA is TGCGCCAGCAGGGCGTCAACAGGGGTCTACGGCTACACCTTC. Its translation: CASRASTGVYGYTF. The V gene is TRBV5-1, the J gene TRBJ1-2; TRBD1 aligns across 7 bases. The CDR3 contains 14 residues. Germline V gene data show CDR1 as SGHRS and CDR2 as YFSETQ. The junction had 12 bases not matched to a gene; V was cut back by 5 bases and J by 8 bases.

The chain recombines TRBV5-1 with TRBJ2-7; unclear D gene. There are 14 residues in the CDR3. The V and J ends lost 3 bases and 1 base respectively, with 11 bases between them. From germline, CDR1 is SGHRS and CDR2 YFSETQ. CDR3 in amino acids: CASSSDDTSYEQYF. CDR3 bases: TGCGCCAGCAGCTCGGATGACACTTCCTACGAGCAGTACTTC. The full variable domain, rest sourced from reference TRBV5-1 and TRBJ2-7, is KAGVTQTPRYLIKTRGQQVTLSCSPISGHRSVSWYQQTPGQGLQFLFEYFSETQRNKGNFPGRFSGRQFSNSRSEMNVSTLELGDSALYLCASSSDDTSYEQYFGPGTRLTVT.

This clone was recorded a few times. The gene calls are TRBV19 and TRBJ2-7; D gene uncertain. The CDR3 has 15 residues. V was shortened by 5 bases and J by 4 bases, with 18 bases between the two germline ends. Germline CDR1 and CDR2: LNHDA and SQIVND (reference sequence). CDR3 sequence (DNA): TGTGCCAGTAGTCTGGGCCGTCATGGTGAGTACGAGCAGTACTTC. Translating gives CASSLGRHGEYEQYF.

The chain combines TRBV5-1 with TRBJ2-7; D is unresolved. The CDR3 is made up of 11 amino acids. The germline V gene has CDR1 SGHRS and CDR2 YFSETQ. Deletions cut 2 bases from V and 7 bases from J, with 7 bases between. The CDR3 protein is CASSFRGEQYF. The CDR3 DNA sequence: TGCGCCAGCAGCTTCCGTGGGGAGCAGTACTTC.

This clone came up many times. The sample has other DNA sequences that encode this CDR3 too. The chain uses TRBV20-1 and TRBJ2-1; D not certain. Germline values: CDR1 DFQATT, CDR2 SNEGSKA (reference sequence). V was cut by 6 bases and J by 9 bases, with 15 bases left in between. The length of the CDR3 is 12 residues. DNA for the CDR3: TGCAGTGCGCGAACTATACGCGCTGAGCAGTTCTTC. As protein: CSARTIRAEQFF.

In its sample, this clone was seen many times. A read error is possible here, since a much larger clone lies one base away. The conserved closing phenylalanine or tryptophan is absent in this CDR3, likely reflecting a read error. No DNA is shown, since the ends of the CDR3 on it are uncertain; the CDR3 is the one TCRdb lists. This chain links TRBV2 with TRBJ2-7. Ends included, the CDR3 has 11 residues. Germline V gene data show CDR1 as SNHLY and CDR2 as FYNNEI. CDR3 amino acids: CASSEARLGYL.

This clone was picked up many times. The chain combines TRBV2 with TRBJ2-1; 12 nucleotides align to TRBD2. Germline CDR1 SNHLY, CDR2 FYNNEI. The V and J ends lost 7 bases and 8 bases, in that order; junction bases with no gene match: 15. The CDR3 totals 17 residues. The CDR3 is CASTGTQTSGSVDEQFF. The CDR3 DNA reads as TGTGCCAGCACCGGAACCCAGACTAGCGGGAGTGTCGATGAGCAGTTCTTC. The full variable domain, with the rest looked up from reference TRBV2 and TRBJ2-1, is EPEVTQTPSHQVTQMGQEVILRCVPISNHLYFYWYRQILGQKVEFLVSFYNNEISEKSEIFDDQFSVERPDGSNFTLKIRSTKLEDSAMYFCASTGTQTSGSVDEQFFGPGTRLTVL.

The sample holds many counts of this clone. V usage is TRBV30 and J usage is TRBJ1-6; tentative D call: TRBD1 (6 bases). CDR3 length: 13 amino acids. Per the germline V gene, CDR1 is GTSNPN and CDR2 is SVGIG (reference sequence). Deletions cut 2 bases from V and 7 bases from J, with 9 bases between. The CDR3 DNA follows: TGTGCCTGGAGTAACAGGGTGAATTCACCCCTCCACTTT. This sequence encodes CAWSNRVNSPLHF.

Details on this clone: At one end the junction does not follow the germline gene, possibly because of a read error. V is TRBV5-1 and J is TRBJ1-1; tentative D call: TRBD1 (5 bases). This CDR3 is built from 14 residues. In germline, CDR1 is SGHRS, CDR2 YFSETQ. CDR3 bases: TGCGCTAGCAGCTGGGAACCCAAGGACACTGAAGCTTCCTTT. As protein: CASSWEPKDTEASF.

By share, this clone counts as medium-sized. The rearrangement uses TRBV24-1 and TRBJ2-7; 11 bases agree with TRBD1. The CDR3 sequence is 14 residues long. V was clipped by 9 bases and J by 3 bases; unmatched bases: 6. Germline assignment: CDR1 KGHDR and CDR2 SFDVKD. Written as DNA, the CDR3 is TGTGCCACCGCCGGGACAGGGGGTAACTACGAGCAGTACTTC. Its translation is CATAGTGGNYEQYF.

This chain uses TRBV4-1 with TRBJ1-4; D might be TRBD1 (6 bases). CDR1 MGHRA and CDR2 YSYEKL come from the germline V gene. CDR3 length equals 18 residues. V shed 0 bases and J shed 8 bases, with 22 bases lying between them. The chain's CDR3 is CASSQDEQGRRGEEKLFF. In DNA form, the CDR3 reads TGCGCCAGCAGCCAAGATGAGCAGGGGAGACGGGGGGAAGAAAAACTGTTTTTT.

As for this clone: A junction end diverges from the germline sequence, so it may reflect a read error. The chain carries TRBV6-4 and TRBJ2-2, with 8 bases matching TRBD1. The CDR3 is 17 amino acids. In germline, CDR1 is MRHNA, CDR2 SNTAGT. In DNA, the CDR3 is TGTGCCAGCAGTTACTCGGGACAGGCGACTCACACCGGGGAGCTGTTTTTT. Encoded protein: CASSYSGQATHTGELFF.

This clone was recorded many times. The genes are TRBV30 and TRBJ2-3, with a weak D call TRBD2 (6 bases). V was clipped by 3 bases and J by 10 bases, with 20 bases between them. This CDR3 has 14 amino acids. Germline values: CDR1 GTSNPN, CDR2 SVGIG (reference sequence). The CDR3 here is CAWRTPWGGKAQYF. CDR3 sequence (DNA): TGTGCCTGGAGGACCCCATGGGGAGGTAAAGCGCAGTATTTT.